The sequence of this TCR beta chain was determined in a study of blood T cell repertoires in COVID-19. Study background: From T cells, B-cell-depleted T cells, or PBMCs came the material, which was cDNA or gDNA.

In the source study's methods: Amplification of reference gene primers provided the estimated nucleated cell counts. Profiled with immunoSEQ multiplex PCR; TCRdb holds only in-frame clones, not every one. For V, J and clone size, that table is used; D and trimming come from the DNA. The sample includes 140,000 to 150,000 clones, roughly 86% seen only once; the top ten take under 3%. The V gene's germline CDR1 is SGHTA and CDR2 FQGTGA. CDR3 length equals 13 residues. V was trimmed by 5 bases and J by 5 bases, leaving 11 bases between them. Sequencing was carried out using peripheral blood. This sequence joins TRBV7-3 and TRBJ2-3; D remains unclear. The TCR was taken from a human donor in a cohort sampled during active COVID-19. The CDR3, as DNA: TGTGCCAGCAGCCCCTCGCCGGGAGATACGCAGTATTTT. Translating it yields CASSPSPGDTQYF.